This entry lists 17 T cell receptor beta chains sequenced from one sample in a study of cytomegalovirus exposure and HLA in healthy donors. PCR amplification relied on 60 Vbeta primers (plus 13 Jbeta primers). Assay: immunoSEQ multiplex PCR; the TCRdb copy retains only in-frame clones and omits some. The sample lists under 100,000 clones, 70% to 80% seen once, with roughly 13% in the top ten. The sequencing sample was made of PBMCs. Source of these receptors: a human donor in good health.

The rearrangement uses TRBV7-8 and TRBJ2-7, with TRBD1 as a possible D gene (5 bases). The CDR3 runs to 14 residues. Germline values: CDR1 SGHVS, CDR2 FQNEAQ. Deletions cut 1 base from V and 5 bases from J, with 12 bases between. The DNA of the CDR3 is TGTGCCAGCAGCTTAGTTGGACAAGAAAACGAGCAGTACTTC. It codes for CASSLVGQENEQYF.

The CDR3 coding sequence is TGCGCCAGCAGCATCACCGGGACAGGTCACACTGAAGCTTTCTTT. Its protein is CASSITGTGHTEAFF. The rearrangement uses TRBV5-1 and TRBJ1-1; 8 bases align to TRBD1. Per germline, CDR1 SGHRS and CDR2 YFSETQ. The CDR3 totals 15 residues. V trimming: 4 bases; J trimming: 3 bases; junction bases outside the gene matches: 8.

This clone was seen once. The chain combines TRBV15 with TRBJ2-7; 11 nucleotides match TRBD1. Germline loops: CDR1 LNHNV, CDR2 YYDKDF (reference sequence). V was pared by 8 bases and J by 1 base, with 7 bases of the junction left unmatched. CDR3 length equals 15 residues. The CDR3 here is CATSIGTGGSYEQYF. As DNA, the CDR3 is TGTGCCACCTCCATCGGGACAGGGGGGTCCTACGAGCAGTACTTC.

This sequence joins TRBV2 and TRBJ1-1; D may be TRBD1 (5 bases). Germline CDR1 reads SNHLY; CDR2 reads FYNNEI. V lost 3 bases and J lost 1, with 6 bases in between. CDR3 length equals 13 residues. In nucleotides, the CDR3 is TGTGCCAGCAGTGACGGGGGGAACACTGAAGCTTTCTTT. It is translated as CASSDGGNTEAFF.

This rearrangement joins TRBV27 to TRBJ2-1, with 13 bases lining up with TRBD2. Per germline, CDR1 MNHEY and CDR2 SMNVEV (reference sequence). The ends lost 5 bases at V and 8 bases at J; junction bases unmatched: 6. There are 15 residues in the CDR3. CDR3 residues: CASSPGTSGVHEQFF. CDR3 DNA sequence: TGTGCCAGCAGTCCCGGGACTAGCGGGGTACATGAGCAGTTCTTC.

The chain uses TRBV13 and TRBJ2-2; 13 nucleotides agree with TRBD2. The CDR3 length is 16 residues. Germline CDR1 reads PRHDT; CDR2 reads FYEKMQ (reference sequence). The V and J ends lost 5 bases and 3 bases, in that order; junction bases with no gene match: 3. CDR3 loop: CASSPGLAGDTGELFF. The CDR3 bases are TGTGCCAGCAGCCCCGGACTAGCGGGGGACACCGGGGAGCTGTTTTTT.

This clone was found a few times. The genes are TRBV28 and TRBJ1-4; 9 bases agree with TRBD1. This CDR3 spans 15 amino acids. J lost 6 bases, V lost 5 bases, and 7 bases had no gene match. Per germline, CDR1 MDHEN and CDR2 SYDVKM. This chain's CDR3 is CASSITGGADEKLFF. The CDR3 coding sequence is TGTGCCAGCAGTATTACAGGGGGCGCGGATGAAAAACTGTTTTTT.

On this clone itself: The junction and the germline gene differ at one end; a read error may be behind it. The J gene is TRBJ2-1, the V gene TRBV12-5; 14 bases are a match to TRBD2. The V gene's germline CDR1 is LGHNT and CDR2 FRNRAP. This CDR3 has 16 residues. In DNA form, the CDR3 reads TGTGCTAGTGGTTTGGTACCCCCGACTAGCGGGGGGGCCCCGCTCTTC. Translation gives CASGLVPPTSGGAPLF. The variable domain in full, completed from reference TRBV12-5 and TRBJ2-1, reads DARVTQTPRHKVTEMGQEVTMRCQPILGHNTVFWYRQTMMQGLELLAYFRNRAPLDDSGMPKDRFSAEMPDATLATLKIQPSEPRDSAVYFCASGLVPPTSGGAPLFGPGTRLTVL.

The chain links TRBV5-1 to TRBJ1-2; D call uncertain. This CDR3 is 15 amino acids long. The germline V and J ends were trimmed by 0 bases and 7 bases, with 16 bases remaining between them. Germline lookup yields CDR1 SGHRS and CDR2 YFSETQ. CDR3 in amino acids: CASSLAVSGSVGYTF. CDR3 DNA: TGCGCCAGCAGCTTGGCCGTCAGCGGCTCGGTTGGCTACACCTTC.

This clone turned up a few times. V and J are TRBV6-5 and TRBJ1-3; TRBD1 is a possible D gene (6 bases). The length of the CDR3 is 15 residues. The V gene's germline CDR1 is MNHEY and CDR2 SVGAGI. V gave up 6 bases and J gave up 1 base, with 13 bases separating them. This CDR3 is CASSQDRRSGNTIYF. The CDR3 nucleotides are TGTGCCAGCAGCCAGGACAGAAGGTCTGGAAACACCATATATTTT.

The chain has TRBV5-8 and TRBJ1-5; maybe TRBD1 (5 bases). The V gene's germline CDR1 is SGHTS and CDR2 YDEGEE. Trimming removed 2 bases at V and 3 bases at J, with 12 bases between. The CDR3 spans 15 residues. CDR3 region: CASSLIRDFNQPQHF. The CDR3 DNA reads TGTGCCAGCAGCTTAATCCGGGACTTCAATCAGCCCCAGCATTTT.

The chain carries TRBV7-9 and TRBJ2-3; TRBD2 might be the D (7 bases). Trimming left V 9 bases short and J 7 bases short, with 20 bases between. Per the germline V gene, CDR1 is SEHNR and CDR2 is FQNEAQ (reference sequence). The length of the CDR3 is 14 residues. CDR3 region: CASERGGRTHTQYF. The CDR3 nucleotides read TGTGCCAGTGAGAGGGGGGGCCGCACGCATACGCAGTATTTT.

The rearrangement links TRBV19 to TRBJ2-1, with D possibly being TRBD2 (5 bases). Germline V gene data show CDR1 as LNHDA and CDR2 as SQIVND (reference sequence). The V gene lost 4 bases and the J gene lost 4 bases, with 8 bases spanning the gap. The CDR3 is made up of 13 amino acids. CDR3 protein: CASSTEVYNEQFF. The CDR3 DNA sequence: TGTGCCAGTAGTACGGAGGTATACAATGAGCAGTTCTTC.

This clone was found once. The V call is TRBV4-2, the J call TRBJ2-5, with 11 bases aligning to TRBD2. Germline V gene data show CDR1 as LGHNA and CDR2 as YNFKEQ. V shed 3 bases and J 3 bases; nucleotides not matched to a gene: 6. The CDR3 is 16 amino acids. CDR3 nucleotides: TGTGCCAGCAGCCAGTTACTAGCGGGGGACAAAGAGACCCAGTACTTC. Translating it yields CASSQLLAGDKETQYF.

The gene calls are TRBV18 and TRBJ2-7; 13 positions match TRBD2. The CDR3 has 15 residues. Germline CDR1 and CDR2: KGHSH and LQKENI. J gave up 5 bases and V 3 bases, and 4 bases lay outside the gene matches. CDR3 DNA sequence: TGTGCCAGCTCACCCAGACTAGCGGGGGGAGACGAGCAGTACTTC. This encodes CASSPRLAGGDEQYF.

The rearrangement uses TRBV5-4 and TRBJ2-5, with 9 bases aligning to TRBD1. V shed 3 bases and J 4 bases; nucleotides not matched to a gene: 7. Germline V lookup: CDR1 SGHNT, CDR2 YYREEE (reference sequence). There are 15 residues in the CDR3. As DNA, the CDR3 is TGTGCCAGCAGCTCAACACTGGGACAGGGAGAGACCCAGTACTTC. This translates into CASSSTLGQGETQYF.

This clone has more than one count but fewer than ten. The J gene is TRBJ1-1, the V gene TRBV7-9, with D possibly TRBD1 on 5 matching bases. Germline V gene sequence: CDR1 SEHNR, CDR2 FQNEAQ (reference sequence). V dropped 5 bases and J dropped 3 bases, with 19 bases sitting between them. The CDR3 extends over 16 amino acids. CDR3 in amino acids: CASSGGDRVRDTEAFF. The CDR3 region has the DNA TGTGCCAGCAGCGGGGGGGATAGAGTTCGGGACACTGAAGCTTTCTTT.